This TCR beta chain was identified during a study of T cell changes during pregnancy in multiple sclerosis. The protocol was immunoSEQ multiplex PCR, while the TCRdb copy is restricted to in-frame clones and leaves out a portion. The profile covers about 75,000 clones, with under 95% appearing a single time and 0.43% taken by the ten largest. Between the trimmed V and J ends, which lost 2 bases and 7 bases, there was a span of 10 bases. Germline V gives CDR1 SGHNT, CDR2 YYREEE (reference sequence). This CDR3 is 14 amino acids long. The TCR originated in a female donor with multiple sclerosis, enrolled in a pregnancy study. The chain links TRBV5-4 to TRBJ1-6; a weak D match, TRBD1 (6 bases). This specimen was CD4+ T cells from peripheral blood mononuclear cells, taken before pregnancy. CDR3 loop: CASSFFGGNSPLHF. CDR3 bases: TGTGCCAGCAGCTTCTTTGGGGGCAATTCACCCCTCCACTTT.